This T cell receptor beta chain was found in a study of cytomegalovirus exposure and HLA in healthy donors. General study findings and limits: Accounts indicate the classifier identified cytomegalovirus status with strong specificity and sensitivity.

Worth noting for this clone: The target antigen is unknown.

The CDR3 is 14 residues long. Looked up from germline, CDR1 is GTSNPN and CDR2 is SVGIG (reference sequence). Germline trimming cut 4 bases from V and 3 bases from J; bases unmatched to any gene: 5. Sequencing used immunoSEQ multiplex PCR; TCRdb keeps in-frame clones, though not all of them. The repertoire holds about 180,000 clones, with around 85% as singletons. The chain joins TRBV30 to TRBJ1-4; 7 positions agree with TRBD1. This TCR was recovered from a young man in good health and CMV-seropositive. Sequenced: PBMCs. CDR3 loop: CAWKEGASNEKLFF. As DNA, the CDR3 is TGTGCCTGGAAGGAGGGGGCTTCTAATGAAAAACTGTTTTTT.